This T cell receptor beta chain is from a study of shared clonotypes between healthy human individuals (dated by TCRdb to 2020 to 2021). Broadly, across the study: Three men and a couple of women, aged 18 to 49 years, made up the cohort. For each donor, CD4 naive and CD4 memory were each given three plates, CD8 naive was given two plates, and CD8 memory was given one plate. To increase sequencing depth and limit assay-specific biases, TCR repertoire library preparation and sequencing were carried out by different laboratories using diverse techniques. Blood TCR repertoires of a handful of healthy adults were deeply sequenced to estimate repertoire size and the extent of clonotype sharing between individuals. Each donor's leukapheresis produced roughly between roughly 0.85 and 10 billion PBMCs. Study-wide findings and limitations: Pairwise subsampling indicated that sequencing depth was expected to affect the degree of clonotype sharing among donors. Sampling was restricted to blood, and TCR repertoires in tissues likely differ from the TCR repertoires found in blood. Higher generation probabilities were observed for clonotypes shared by all four sorted-subset donors than for non-shared clonotypes. Around 5% of naive CD4, 3.5% of naive CD8, about 2.4% of memory CD4, and 0.35% to 0.4% of memory CD8 clonotypes were shared across several donors. Incomplete sequencing was indicated by rarefaction of sorted-subset datasets, despite the large sequencing depth. Because the study included a small number of donors, the genetic and exposure-history diversity represented was limited. Naive subsets generally had larger estimated clonotype richness than memory subsets.

Healthy HIV-negative adults with no recently reported acute infections or vaccinations were included as donors. All donors were Caucasian adults living in Nashville, Tennessee, USA. Magnetic negative selection was used to enrich CD4+ T cells, after which naive cells were positively selected on CD45RA and the negative fraction became the memory subset. After blood collection by leukapheresis, PBMCs were isolated using Ficoll-Histopaque density gradient centrifugation and then cryopreserved in the vapor phase of liquid nitrogen. Analytical flow cytometry was used to check the purity and quantity of each magnetically sorted T cell population. Genomic DNA was isolated from every sorted fraction and measured by UV absorbance on a Nanodrop 2000c. Sequences SNHLY (CDR1) and FYNNEI (CDR2) are obtained from the germline V gene. From cysteine to phenylalanine, the CDR3 is 14 amino acids long. Here the CDR3 DNA is all that survives: 42 bases in frame from base 1. A distance of 7 bases separates the germline ends of V and J, which lose 1 base and 3 bases respectively.

Concerning this clone itself: The target of this receptor is not known. No base-level quality is on record; no much larger clone is a single base apart.

TCR CDR3 regions were amplified from genomic DNA by multiplex PCR using the deep immunoSEQ assay. Genomic DNA extracted from each cell subset was distributed evenly over all wells of several immunoSEQ 96-well plates, and each plate served as one replicate. Each replicate PCR for sorted subsets received roughly 200 ng genomic DNA, equal to tens of thousands of T cell genomes. Purified libraries were measured with a Qubit 3.0 fluorometer, size-checked on a Bioanalyzer 2100, and measured again with the KAPA Library Quantification kit. Every immunoSEQ 96-well plate was sequenced on a separate single-read 150-cycle Illumina NextSeq 550 flow cell. Under the source paper's analysis protocol: The immunoSEQ output contained only junctional sequences without quality scores, so filtering could not match that applied to full-length reads. Sequences were annotated with PyIR, a Python wrapper for IgBLAST v1.9, and V/J genes and CDR3 were assigned using IMGT germline references. Reads were removed for weak V/J assignments (E-value above 1e-6), missing CDR3, stop codons, out-of-frame junctions, or ambiguous translated residues. V3J clonotypes were defined as sequences sharing the same inferred V gene, J gene, and CDR3 amino acid sequence. Percentage overlap between repertoires was calculated by dividing the number of shared unique clonotypes by the size of the smaller repertoire. RTK rarefaction, the Chao1 estimator, and Recon v2.1 estimates of unobserved clonotypes were used to assess repertoire richness. Generation probabilities were computed with OLGA for all TCRbeta clonotypes obtained by the gDNA method from several donors. TCRdb retrieved this table from immuneACCESS and kept in-frame rearrangements only. Not all clones are present; in checked studies, unresolved V genes account for under half, and no reason is known for the remainder. V, J and clone size are those of that table, while D and trimming were read from the DNA. Here the sample has 2 million to 2.5 million clones; 85% to 95% occur a single time. The top ten hold more than 0.35% of the sample.

The chain is encoded by TRBV2 joined to TRBJ1-3; no D segment can be confidently identified. This sequence was found in a man between 18 and 35 years old in good health. Some clones in this sample may be carry-over from other donors' samples. Sequenced: naive CD4+ T cells from PBMCs. The cell subset or site label on this specimen signifies: CD45RA+ positively selected. Here the CDR3 is given as CASSEGRLGNTIYF. The DNA is TGTGCCAGCAGTGAAGGAAGGCTTGGAAACACCATATATTTT.